Listed below are T cell receptor beta chains from one sample, sequenced in a study of shared clonotypes between healthy human individuals. The data were produced by immunoSEQ multiplex PCR, yet TCRdb's version contains in-frame clones alone and is incomplete. The table has a few million clones, 93% seen once. Sequencing was performed on naive CD4+ T cells from PBMCs. The source of these receptors is a young man in good health. Some clones in this sample may be carry-over from other donors' samples. The conserved cysteine and the conserved F or W are not part of the CDR3 here. A D gene is named only where the DNA matches it firmly.

j_call v_call d_call cdr3_aa
TRBJ2-7 TRBV28 . ASSFPGVTYEQY
TRBJ2-1 TRBV10-3 TRBD2 AISGRLAGVGNEQF
TRBJ2-3 TRBV9 . ASSQYTDTQY
TRBJ1-5 TRBV7-2 . ASSSRHIRVGQPQH
TRBJ1-5 TRBV4-1 . ASSRDRDQPQH
TRBJ2-5 TRBV2 TRBD2 ASSDQREMGETQY
TRBJ2-1 TRBV2 TRBD2 ASTLAGGSYNEQF
TRBJ2-1 TRBV28 . ASSSSGTSYNEQF
TRBJ2-1 TRBV6-5 . ASSSIGAYNEQF
TRBJ1-2 TRBV9 . ASSAGGGYGYT
TRBJ2-1 TRBV29-1 . SLRGQYNEQF
TRBJ2-1 TRBV6-5 TRBD2 ASSLPGLAISEQF
TRBJ1-2 TRBV28 . ASSYLSNRESH
TRBJ2-2 TRBV4-2 TRBD2 ASSQGTGGRDTGELF
TRBJ1-1 TRBV29-1 TRBD1 SVELQGAWTEAF
TRBJ2-7 TRBV28 . ATSGTYEQY
TRBJ2-1 TRBV5-1 TRBD2 ASSLDPGGSYNEQF
TRBJ2-7 TRBV4-2 . ASSQEPDTYEQY
TRBJ1-5 TRBV28 TRBD1 ASSLLRQGIYSNQPQH
TRBJ2-1 TRBV5-4 TRBD2 ASSSRLAGGDNEQF
TRBJ2-1 TRBV9 . ASSVDGGSYNEQF
TRBJ1-5 TRBV7-9 . ASSLYSGAGSNQPQH
TRBJ2-3 TRBV5-1 TRBD2 ASSFWASGATDTQY
TRBJ2-3 TRBV11-2 TRBD1 ASSTYRGRTDTQY
TRBJ2-1 TRBV18 . ASSPVAADNEQF
TRBJ1-4 TRBV11-2 TRBD1 ASSRTGEKLF
TRBJ1-3 TRBV7-9 TRBD1 ASSSQGSTGNTIY
TRBJ2-7 TRBV27 . ATVGHTGDGSYEQY
TRBJ1-1 TRBV11-2 . ASRPINRARGTEAF
TRBJ2-7 TRBV6-6 . ASSYSVGQHSYEQY
TRBJ2-7 TRBV20-1 . SATGLGEQY
TRBJ2-7 TRBV5-1 TRBD2 ASSFLAGGSYEQY
TRBJ1-5 TRBV2 . ASSELGRNQPQH
TRBJ2-4 TRBV5-4 TRBD2 ASSSGTALAKNIQY
TRBJ2-3 TRBV11-1 . ASSSVSGASTDTQY
TRBJ2-1 TRBV11-2 TRBD2 ASSQLAGGLEQF
TRBJ1-6 TRBV19 . ASSILLRGRSNSPLH
TRBJ2-3 TRBV5-4 TRBD2 ASSWGSGTNTDTQY
TRBJ2-7 TRBV2 . ASRVEQPSPPRD
TRBJ1-1 TRBV27 . ASSFQRNTEAF
TRBJ2-1 TRBV5-1 TRBD2 ASSVTSGNNEQF